The 20 T cell receptor beta chains below were found in one sample sequenced in a study of T cell repertoires in cytomegalovirus infection. Via MiXCR, TCRdb re-called the reads, giving one row per CDR3 protein. The repertoire holds 200,000 to 300,000 distinct CDR3 sequences, with approximately 9.2% as singletons. Sequencing was done on a sample of PBMCs. Receptors originate from a human donor in good health (CMV status not recorded). Some clones in this sample may be carry-over from other donors' samples.

Ten or more counts support this clonotype. V and J are TRBV12-3 or TRBV12-4 and TRBJ1-1, with D unclear. V lost 6 bases and J 7 bases, leaving 21 bases between the germline ends. There are 15 residues in the CDR3. As DNA, the CDR3 is TGTGCCAGCAGACCCCACGGCATCGGGTCTGGTGAAGCTTTCTTT. Protein: CASRPHGIGSGEAFF.

At least ten counts were recorded for this clonotype. The V call is TRBV11-3, the J call TRBJ2-1; 12 bases fit TRBD2. This CDR3 has 19 residues. V was pared by 5 bases and J by 5 bases, with 16 bases of the junction left unmatched. Looked up from germline, CDR1 is SGHNT and CDR2 is YENEEA. In nucleotides, the CDR3 is TGTGCCAGCAGCCTCGCATCAGGGGCTAGCGGGGGGGCCGACAATGAGCAGTTCTTC. As protein: CASSLASGASGGADNEQFF.

At least ten counts were recorded for this clonotype. The V gene is TRBV7-8, the J gene TRBJ1-1; 9 nucleotides agree with TRBD1. CDR3 length: 15 amino acids. Trimming took 5 bases from V and 1 from J; bases not matched to a gene: 5. CDR1 SGHVS and CDR2 FQNEAQ come from the germline V gene. CDR3 nucleotide sequence: TGTGCCAGCAGCCTACAGGGGGCTACGAACACTGAAGCTTTCTTT. It specifies CASSLQGATNTEAFF. Full variable domain (remainder filled in from reference TRBV7-8 and TRBJ1-1): GAGVSQSPRYKVAKRGQDVALRCDPISGHVSLFWYQQALGQGPEFLTYFQNEAQLDKSGLPSDRFFAERPEGSVSTLKIQRTQQEDSAVYLCASSLQGATNTEAFFGQGTRLTVV.

In its sample, this clonotype was seen a few times. CDR3 residues: CASSPVGLAGVGDTQYF. The CDR3 DNA reads as TGTGCCAGCAGTCCGGTCGGACTAGCGGGGGTGGGAGATACGCAGTATTTT. The rearrangement links TRBV28 to TRBJ2-3, with 13 bases fitting TRBD2. V lost 5 bases to trimming and J lost 5 bases; unmatched junction nucleotides: 10. The germline V gene encodes CDR1 MDHEN and CDR2 SYDVKM. CDR3 length: 17 residues.

The chain joins TRBV12-3 or TRBV12-4 to TRBJ2-2, with 9 bases that match TRBD2. This CDR3 region has 17 residues. V lost 2 bases to trimming and J lost 4 bases; unmatched junction nucleotides: 8. The CDR3 DNA reads as TGTGCCAGCAGTTTACGGGCGGGGGGGCCATCCACCGGGGAGCTGTTTTTT. This sequence encodes CASSLRAGGPSTGELFF.

This clonotype was seen repeatedly, ten times or more. The CDR3: CASSSGSSGDNEQFF. In nucleotides, the CDR3 is TGTGCCAGCAGTTCAGGGTCTAGCGGGGACAATGAGCAGTTCTTC. This chain joins TRBV4-2 and TRBJ2-1; 9 positions agree with TRBD2. Germline-derived CDR1 and CDR2 are LGHNA and YNFKEQ. The CDR3 length is 15 residues. With V trimmed by 6 bases and J by 5 bases, 8 bases remained unmatched.

The chain has TRBV19 and TRBJ1-5; D is unclear. The CDR3 runs to 16 residues. Trimming cost V 5 bases and J 1 base, with 15 bases left between them. Germline V gene sequence: CDR1 LNHDA, CDR2 SQIVND (reference sequence). CDR3 sequence (DNA): TGTGCCAGTAGTTACTCCATCTCCGCGAGCAATCAGCCCCAGCATTTT. Its protein is CASSYSISASNQPQHF.

In this sample, this clonotype turned up a few times. V usage is TRBV14 and J usage is TRBJ2-2; perhaps D is TRBD1 or TRBD2 (5 bases each). The V and J ends lost 4 bases and 2 bases respectively, with 8 bases between them. Germline values: CDR1 SGHDN, CDR2 FVKESK. The CDR3 extends over 14 amino acids. CDR3 sequence (DNA): TGTGCCAGCAGCCCTCGGGACAACACCGGGGAGCTGTTTTTT. Protein: CASSPRDNTGELFF.

This clonotype was found many times. This chain uses TRBV12-3 or TRBV12-4 with TRBJ2-7, with a tentative D call TRBD2 (6 bases). V was cut by 6 bases and J by 4 bases, with 16 bases left in between. The CDR3 is 14 residues long. The CDR3 loop is CASRPGLRVYEQYF. In DNA, the CDR3 is TGTGCCAGCAGACCGGGACTGCGAGTATACGAGCAGTACTTC.

This clonotype was picked up many times. The chain uses TRBV27 and TRBJ1-1; maybe TRBD1 (6 bases). Germline loops: CDR1 MNHEY, CDR2 SMNVEV (reference sequence). V lost 7 bases to trimming and J lost 2 bases, with 17 bases between them. This CDR3 region has 15 residues. In nucleotides, the CDR3 is TGTGCCAGCAACCTCGGGGGGGCGGGTAACACTGAAGCTTTCTTT. It specifies CASNLGGAGNTEAFF.

V is TRBV28 and J is TRBJ2-1; D remains unclear. Germline-derived CDR1 and CDR2 are MDHEN and SYDVKM. V shed 4 bases and J shed 10 bases, with 8 bases lying between them. The CDR3 has 11 residues. The CDR3, as DNA: TGTGCCAGCAGTTCCACGACGGAGCAGTTCTTC. Its protein product is CASSSTTEQFF. Full variable domain (outside the CDR3, taken from reference TRBV28 and TRBJ2-1): DVKVTQSSRYLVKRTGEKVFLECVQDMDHENMFWYRQDPGLGLRLIYFSYDVKMKEKGDIPEGYSVSREKKERFSLILESASTNQTSMYLCASSSTTEQFFGPGTRLTVL.

Many counts were recorded for this clonotype. V gene TRBV7-9 combines with J gene TRBJ2-7; 9 bases are a match to TRBD1. Germline CDR1 and CDR2: SEHNR and FQNEAQ (reference sequence). The CDR3 consists of 16 residues. With 5 bases clipped from V and 6 bases from J, the junction kept 14 bases outside the gene matches. The CDR3 sequence: CASSPAGTGRIGEQYF. DNA of the CDR3: TGTGCCAGCAGCCCCGCCGGGACAGGGAGAATAGGCGAGCAGTACTTC.

The sample holds many counts of this clonotype. The chain combines TRBV7-2 with TRBJ1-3; D ambiguous. Germline V gives CDR1 SGHTA, CDR2 FQGNSA. The CDR3 has 15 amino acids. V was shortened by 5 bases and J by 0 bases, with 11 bases between the two germline ends. CDR3 nucleotides: TGTGCCAGCAGCGTCGAGAGAGGCTCTGGAAACACCATATATTTT. This gives the protein CASSVERGSGNTIYF.

At least ten counts were recorded for this clonotype. The chain links TRBV7-2 to TRBJ1-2; TRBD1 might be the D (5 bases). CDR1 and CDR2 from the germline V gene are SGHTA and FQGNSA. V dropped 2 bases and J dropped 6 bases, with 16 bases sitting between them. This CDR3 has 15 amino acids. The CDR3: CASSLTLYRRDGYTF. DNA of the CDR3: TGTGCCAGCAGCTTAACACTCTACAGGAGAGATGGCTACACCTTC.

This clonotype was picked up many times. CDR3 residues: CASSSGQGANQPQHF. In DNA, the CDR3 is TGTGCCAGCAGCTCTGGACAGGGGGCCAATCAGCCCCAGCATTTT. V and J are TRBV7-8 and TRBJ1-5, with 11 bases fitting TRBD1. This CDR3 contains 15 residues. V lost 4 bases to trimming and J lost 3 bases; unmatched junction nucleotides: 2. Germline CDR1 reads SGHVS; CDR2 reads FQNEAQ.

This clonotype showed up just a few times. The chain has TRBV20-1 and TRBJ2-7; 8 bases agree with TRBD1. CDR1 is DFQATT and CDR2 is SNEGSKA in the germline V gene (reference sequence). J was trimmed by 4 bases and V by 6 bases; bases with no gene match: 8. This CDR3 spans 13 amino acids. The CDR3 sequence: CSARGQGWYEQYF. CDR3 DNA: TGCAGTGCCAGGGGGCAGGGATGGTACGAGCAGTACTTC.

This clonotype has ten or more counts. J is TRBJ1-6 and V is TRBV28; 8 bases match TRBD1. Unmatched junction bases numbered 7, after V lost 3 bases and J lost 9 bases. Germline V gene lookup returns CDR1 MDHEN and CDR2 SYDVKM. The CDR3 totals 15 residues. The CDR3 nucleotides are TGTGCCAGCAGTTTTGCAGGGGGCTTAGGTTCACCCCTCCACTTT. It encodes CASSFAGGLGSPLHF.

The sample holds many counts of this clonotype. The J gene is TRBJ2-1, the V gene TRBV7-2, with 8 positions matching TRBD2. Germline trimming cut 3 bases from V and 0 bases from J; bases unmatched to any gene: 10. Germline lookup yields CDR1 SGHTA and CDR2 FQGNSA. The CDR3 has 18 amino acids. CDR3 bases: TGTGCCAGCAGCTTTATGGTCGCGAGCGGGAGCTCCTACAATGAGCAGTTCTTC. Encoded protein: CASSFMVASGSSYNEQFF.

Notes on this clonotype: A read error may be the cause here, since a much bigger clone is one base away. The chain recombines TRBV7-2 with TRBJ2-1, with TRBD2 matching over 9 bases. Trimming took 1 base from V and 6 from J; bases not matched to a gene: 7. CDR1 SGHTA and CDR2 FQGNSA come from the germline V gene. The CDR3 loop spans 16 amino acids. CDR3 loop: CASSLDGTSFVNEQFF. In DNA form, the CDR3 reads TGTGCCAGCAGCTTAGATGGGACTAGCTTTGTCAATGAGCAGTTCTTC. The entire variable domain, with the rest obtained from reference TRBV7-2 and TRBJ2-1, is as follows: GAGVSQSPSNKVTEKGKDVELRCDPISGHTALYWYRQSLGQGLEFLIYFQGNSAPDKSGLPSDRFSAERTGGSVSTLTIQRTQQEDSAVYLCASSLDGTSFVNEQFFGPGTRLTVL.

This clonotype was seen ten or more times. The V and J genes are TRBV7-2 and TRBJ1-6; D uncertain. CDR1 is SGHTA and CDR2 is FQGNSA in the germline V gene. The V end was cut by 3 bases, the J end by 0 bases, with 6 bases between. This CDR3 is 15 amino acids long. The CDR3 is CASSLTSSYNSPLHF. The CDR3 DNA is TGTGCCAGCAGCTTGACGAGCTCCTATAATTCACCCCTCCACTTT.